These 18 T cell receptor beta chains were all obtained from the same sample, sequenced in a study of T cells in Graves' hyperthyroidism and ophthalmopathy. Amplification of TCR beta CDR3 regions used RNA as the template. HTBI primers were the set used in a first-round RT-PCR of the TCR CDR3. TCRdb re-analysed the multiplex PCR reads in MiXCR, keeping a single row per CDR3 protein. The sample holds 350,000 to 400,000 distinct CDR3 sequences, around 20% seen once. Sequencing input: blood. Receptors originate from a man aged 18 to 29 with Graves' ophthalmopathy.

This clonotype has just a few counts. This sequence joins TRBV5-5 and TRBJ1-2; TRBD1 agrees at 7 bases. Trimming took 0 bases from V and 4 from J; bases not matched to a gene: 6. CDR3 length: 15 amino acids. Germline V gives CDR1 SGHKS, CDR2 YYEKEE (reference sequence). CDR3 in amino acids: CASSLVAGGGYGYTF. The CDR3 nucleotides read TGTGCCAGCAGCTTGGTTGCAGGGGGTGGCTATGGCTACACCTTC.

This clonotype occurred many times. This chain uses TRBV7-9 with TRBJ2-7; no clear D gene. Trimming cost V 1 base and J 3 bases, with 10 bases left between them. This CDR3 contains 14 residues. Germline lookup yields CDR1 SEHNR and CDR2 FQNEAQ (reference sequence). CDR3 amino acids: CASSLGGHGYEQYF. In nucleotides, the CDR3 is TGTGCCAGCAGCTTAGGGGGTCACGGCTACGAGCAGTACTTC.

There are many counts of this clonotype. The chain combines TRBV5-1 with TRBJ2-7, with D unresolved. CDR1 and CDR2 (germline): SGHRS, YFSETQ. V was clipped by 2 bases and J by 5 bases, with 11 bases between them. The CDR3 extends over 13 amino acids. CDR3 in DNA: TGCGCCAGCAGCTTCGGCCCGGAGAACGAGCAGTACTTC. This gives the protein CASSFGPENEQYF.

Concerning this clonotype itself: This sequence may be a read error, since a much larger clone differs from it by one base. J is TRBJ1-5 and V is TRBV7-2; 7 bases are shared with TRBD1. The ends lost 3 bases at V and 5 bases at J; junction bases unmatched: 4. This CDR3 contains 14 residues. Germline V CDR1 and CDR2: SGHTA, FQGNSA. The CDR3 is CASSLSRGDQPQHF. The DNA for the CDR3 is TGTGCCAGCAGCTTGAGCAGGGGGGATCAGCCCCAGCATTTT.

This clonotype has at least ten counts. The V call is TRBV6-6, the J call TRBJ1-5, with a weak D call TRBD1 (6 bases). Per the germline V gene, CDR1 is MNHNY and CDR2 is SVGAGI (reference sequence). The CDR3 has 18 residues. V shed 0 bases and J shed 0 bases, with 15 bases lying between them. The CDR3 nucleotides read TGTGCCAGCAGTTACTCGAACAGGGTGGGGTATAGCAATCAGCCCCAGCATTTT. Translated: CASSYSNRVGYSNQPQHF.

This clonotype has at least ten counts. The DNA for the CDR3 is TGTGCCAGCAGCTTAACGGCTGCGAACACCGGGGAGCTGTTTTTT. This sequence encodes CASSLTAANTGELFF. The V and J genes are TRBV11-2 and TRBJ2-2, with D hard to call. The ends were cut back, 2 bases at V and 0 bases at J, with 7 bases in the middle. This CDR3 has 15 amino acids. Germline V gives CDR1 SGHAT, CDR2 FQNNGV. Filled out from reference TRBV11-2 and TRBJ2-2, the complete variable domain reads EAGVAQSPRYKIIEKRQSVAFWCNPISGHATLYWYQQILGQGPKLLIQFQNNGVVDDSQLPKDRFSAERLKGVDSTLKIQPAKLEDSAVYLCASSLTAANTGELFFGEGSRLTVL.

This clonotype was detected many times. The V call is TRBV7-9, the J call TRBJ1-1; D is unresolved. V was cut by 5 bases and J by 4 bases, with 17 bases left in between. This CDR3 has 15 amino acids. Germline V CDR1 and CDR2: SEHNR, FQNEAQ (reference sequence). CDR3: CASSPRVGVGTEAFF. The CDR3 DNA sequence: TGTGCCAGCAGCCCTAGGGTCGGGGTGGGCACTGAAGCTTTCTTT. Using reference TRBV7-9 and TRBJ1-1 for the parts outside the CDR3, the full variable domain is DTGVSQNPRHKITKRGQNVTFRCDPISEHNRLYWYRQTLGQGPEFLTYFQNEAQLEKSRLLSDRFSAERPKGSFSTLEIQRTEQGDSAMYLCASSPRVGVGTEAFFGQGTRLTVV.

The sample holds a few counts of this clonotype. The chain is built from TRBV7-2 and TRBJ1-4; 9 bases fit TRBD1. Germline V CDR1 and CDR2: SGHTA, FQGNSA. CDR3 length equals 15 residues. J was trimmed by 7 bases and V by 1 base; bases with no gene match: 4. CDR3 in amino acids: CASSLVLGQGEKLFF. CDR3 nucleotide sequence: TGTGCCAGCAGCTTAGTACTGGGACAGGGTGAAAAACTGTTTTTT.

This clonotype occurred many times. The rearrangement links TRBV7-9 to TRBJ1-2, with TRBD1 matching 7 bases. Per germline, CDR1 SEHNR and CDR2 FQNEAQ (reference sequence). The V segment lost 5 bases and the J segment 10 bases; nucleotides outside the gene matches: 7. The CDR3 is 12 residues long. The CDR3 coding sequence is TGTGCCAGCAGCGGACGGGACAGTCTCTACACCTTC. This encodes CASSGRDSLYTF. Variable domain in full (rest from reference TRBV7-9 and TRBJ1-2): DTGVSQNPRHKITKRGQNVTFRCDPISEHNRLYWYRQTLGQGPEFLTYFQNEAQLEKSRLLSDRFSAERPKGSFSTLEIQRTEQGDSAMYLCASSGRDSLYTFGSGTRLTVV.

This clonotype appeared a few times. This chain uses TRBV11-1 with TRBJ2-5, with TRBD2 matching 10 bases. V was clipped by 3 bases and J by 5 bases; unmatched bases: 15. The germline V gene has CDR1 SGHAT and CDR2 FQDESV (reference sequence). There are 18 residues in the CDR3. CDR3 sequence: CASSFQVLSGGAVETQYF. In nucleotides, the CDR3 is TGTGCCAGCAGCTTTCAAGTCCTGAGCGGGGGGGCAGTGGAGACCCAGTACTTC.

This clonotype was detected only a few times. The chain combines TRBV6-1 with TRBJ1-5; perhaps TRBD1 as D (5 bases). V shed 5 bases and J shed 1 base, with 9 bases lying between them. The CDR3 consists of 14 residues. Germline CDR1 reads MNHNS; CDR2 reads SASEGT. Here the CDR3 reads CASSPWGSNQPQHF. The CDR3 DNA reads TGTGCCAGCAGTCCCTGGGGGAGCAATCAGCCCCAGCATTTT.

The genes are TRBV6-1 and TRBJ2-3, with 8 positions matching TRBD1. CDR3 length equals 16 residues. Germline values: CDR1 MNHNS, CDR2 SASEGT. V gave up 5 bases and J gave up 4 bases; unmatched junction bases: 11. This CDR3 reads CASSTRDRPPPDTQYF. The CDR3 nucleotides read TGTGCCAGCAGTACCCGGGACAGGCCGCCTCCAGATACGCAGTATTTT.

The CDR3 protein is CASSLSIGELFF. The CDR3 DNA follows: TGTGCCAGCAGTTTATCTATCGGGGAGCTGTTTTTT. The rearrangement links TRBV28 to TRBJ2-2; the D is unclear. The CDR3 is 12 amino acids. V dropped 1 base and J dropped 7 bases, with 4 bases sitting between them. Germline CDR1 reads MDHEN; CDR2 reads SYDVKM.

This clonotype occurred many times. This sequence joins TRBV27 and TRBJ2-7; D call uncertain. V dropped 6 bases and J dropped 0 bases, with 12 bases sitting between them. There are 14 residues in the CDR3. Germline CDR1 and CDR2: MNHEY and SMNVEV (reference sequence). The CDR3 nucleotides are TGTGCCAGCAGCTTGACCGTCGACTCCTACGAGCAGTACTTC. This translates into CASSLTVDSYEQYF.

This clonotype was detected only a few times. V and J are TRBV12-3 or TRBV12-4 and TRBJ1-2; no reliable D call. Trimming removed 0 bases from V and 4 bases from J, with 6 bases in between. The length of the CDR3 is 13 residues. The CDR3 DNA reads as TGTGCCAGCAGTTTAGCCAGGACCTATGGCTACACCTTC. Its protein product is CASSLARTYGYTF.

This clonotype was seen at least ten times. CDR3 DNA sequence: TGTGCCAGCTCACCACCCATGGACAGGATCTATGGCTACACCTTC. This gives the protein CASSPPMDRIYGYTF. The genes are TRBV18 and TRBJ1-2, with TRBD1 matching 7 bases. Germline CDR1 is KGHSH and CDR2 is LQKENI. The CDR3 is made up of 15 amino acids. The ends lost 0 bases at V and 4 bases at J; junction bases unmatched: 5.

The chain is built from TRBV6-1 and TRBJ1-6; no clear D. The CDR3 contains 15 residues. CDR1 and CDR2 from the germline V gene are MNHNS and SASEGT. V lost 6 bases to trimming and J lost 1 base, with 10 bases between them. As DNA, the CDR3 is TGTGCCAGCAGCCCGGTCGGTTCCTATAATTCACCCCTCCACTTT. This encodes CASSPVGSYNSPLHF.

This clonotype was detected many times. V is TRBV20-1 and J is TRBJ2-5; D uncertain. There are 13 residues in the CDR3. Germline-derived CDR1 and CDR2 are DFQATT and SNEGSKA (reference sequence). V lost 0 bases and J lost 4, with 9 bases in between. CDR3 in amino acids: CSARDIPTETQYF. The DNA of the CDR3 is TGCAGTGCTAGAGATATTCCGACAGAGACCCAGTACTTC.